Listed here are 12 T cell receptor beta chains from one sample, sequenced in a study of blood T cell repertoires in COVID-19. Generated by immunoSEQ multiplex PCR, the TCRdb table keeps only in-frame clones and is missing some. The sample has under 200,000 clones; 79% are singletons. The sequenced material came from PBMCs or T cells enriched from blood (not recorded which). These receptors came from a woman aged 70 to 79 in a cohort exposed to, infected with or recovered from COVID-19 (not recorded which).

This clone appeared a few times. This chain connects TRBV7-3 to TRBJ2-1, with 8 nucleotides matching TRBD1. The J segment lost 7 bases and the V segment lost 5 bases, leaving 7 bases of the junction unmatched. The CDR3 runs to 14 residues. Germline V gene lookup returns CDR1 SGHTA and CDR2 FQGTGA. CDR3 sequence (DNA): TGTGCCAGCAGCATCGGACAGGGTGGTAATGAGCAGTTCTTC. Protein product: CASSIGQGGNEQFF.

The chain couples TRBV11-2 to TRBJ1-2, with a possible D match to TRBD1 (5 bases). V shed 2 bases and J shed 4 bases, with 14 bases lying between them. There are 15 residues in the CDR3. Looked up from germline, CDR1 is SGHAT and CDR2 is FQNNGV. CDR3 in amino acids: CASSLPGGGSYGYTF. DNA for the CDR3: TGTGCCAGCAGCTTACCTGGGGGGGGGAGCTATGGCTACACCTTC.

V and J are TRBV6-2 or TRBV6-3 and TRBJ1-5, with 8 bases aligning to TRBD1. Losses at the gene ends were 2 bases for V and 5 bases for J; bases not matched to a gene: 2. Germline V CDR1 and CDR2: MNHEY, SVGEGT. The CDR3 contains 14 residues. CDR3: CASSYGGQDQPQHF. In nucleotides, the CDR3 is TGTGCCAGCAGTTACGGGGGACAGGATCAGCCCCAGCATTTT.

The CDR3 DNA reads as TGTGCCAGCAGCCCTCGTCGGGACTTCGATGAGCAGTTCTTC. Amino acid sequence: CASSPRRDFDEQFF. The chain combines TRBV7-8 with TRBJ2-1, with D perhaps matching TRBD2 (6 bases). V lost 5 bases and J 8 bases, leaving 16 bases between the germline ends. This CDR3 has 14 residues. Germline CDR1 is SGHVS and CDR2 is FQNEAQ.

The J gene is TRBJ2-7, the V gene TRBV18, with TRBD1 matching 9 bases. The CDR3 spans 14 residues. V was clipped by 2 bases and J by 6 bases; unmatched bases: 5. Germline V gives CDR1 KGHSH, CDR2 LQKENI. The CDR3 bases are TGTGCCAGCTCACCAAGGACAGGGGTAAGCGAGCAGTACTTC. Residues: CASSPRTGVSEQYF.

The V and J genes are TRBV5-5 and TRBJ2-7, with 9 bases lining up with TRBD1. Germline CDR1 is SGHKS and CDR2 is YYEKEE (reference sequence). With 2 bases clipped from V and 5 bases from J, the junction kept 2 bases outside the gene matches. This CDR3 contains 13 residues. The CDR3 sequence: CASSFTGGDEQYF. Written as DNA, the CDR3 is TGTGCCAGCAGCTTCACAGGGGGCGACGAGCAGTACTTC.

CDR3 sequence (DNA): TGCGCCAGCAGCCAAGAGGACAAGATTGGGAATGAGCAGTTCTTC. Its translation: CASSQEDKIGNEQFF. The chain combines TRBV4-3 with TRBJ2-1, with D maybe TRBD1 (5 bases). Trimming shortened V by 0 bases and J by 7 bases, and 13 bases separated the two germline ends. This CDR3 region has 15 residues. The germline CDR1 and CDR2 sequences are LGHNA and YSLEER.

The gene calls are TRBV7-9 and TRBJ1-1; 7 positions match TRBD1. CDR1 is SEHNR and CDR2 is FQNEAQ in the germline V gene (reference sequence). V trimming: 3 bases; J trimming: 5 bases; junction bases outside the gene matches: 0. The CDR3 contains 12 residues. CDR3 sequence reads: CASSLDRTEAFF. Written as DNA, the CDR3 is TGTGCCAGCAGCTTGGACAGGACTGAAGCTTTCTTT. The complete variable domain, with remaining parts taken from reference TRBV7-9 and TRBJ1-1, reads DTGVSQNPRHKITKRGQNVTFRCDPISEHNRLYWYRQTLGQGPEFLTYFQNEAQLEKSRLLSDRFSAERPKGSFSTLEIQRTEQGDSAMYLCASSLDRTEAFFGQGTRLTVV.

This chain connects TRBV5-4 to TRBJ2-7, with 8 bases matching TRBD2. The CDR3 consists of 14 residues. After removal of 9 bases from V and 6 bases from J, the junction contained 14 bases not matched to a gene. CDR1 and CDR2 (germline): SGHNT, YYREEE (reference sequence). The CDR3 region is CAKKTGTSFPEQYF. CDR3 in DNA: TGTGCCAAAAAAACCGGGACTAGTTTTCCCGAGCAGTACTTC.

This chain uses TRBV10-3 with TRBJ2-7, with D perhaps TRBD1 (6 bases). The CDR3 runs to 14 residues. V lost 2 bases and J 2 bases, leaving 10 bases between the germline ends. Germline CDR1 is ENHRY and CDR2 is SYGVKD. The CDR3 DNA follows: TGTGCCATCAGTGAGAGGTACAGGGCCTACGAGCAGTACTTC. This codes for CAISERYRAYEQYF.

This clone has only one observation. This chain connects TRBV2 to TRBJ2-5, with a possible D match to TRBD1 (6 bases). Germline-derived CDR1 and CDR2 are SNHLY and FYNNEI. The CDR3 runs 15 residues. Deletions cut 7 bases from V and 4 bases from J, with 19 bases between. The CDR3 sequence: CASIRRATGLETQYF. CDR3 nucleotide sequence: TGTGCCAGCATCCGCAGGGCTACAGGGCTAGAGACCCAGTACTTC.

This clone was seen a few times. V and J are TRBV1 and TRBJ1-1. TRBV1 corresponds to a pseudogene. This CDR3 has 15 residues. The CDR3 region has the DNA TGCACCAGCAGCCCACCCAAGCCCCGAGTCACTGAAGCTTTCTTT. This gives the protein CTSSPPKPRVTEAFF.